This record covers a single T cell receptor beta chain. This clonotype was detected many times. Its specific antigen is unknown. No base quality information exists; no much larger clone differs at one position. From the cysteine up to the phenylalanine, the CDR3 has a length of 15 residues. Only the CDR3 DNA is retained, 45 bases long and in frame from the first base. According to the germline V gene, CDR1 reads SGHTA and CDR2 reads FQGNSA. The junction shows trimming of 1 base on V and 5 bases on J, plus 14 bases between the germline ends. The reads were generated on an Illumina HiSeq 1500. TCRdb handled the public reads itself, with Q25 trimming in fastp and clone calling in MiXCR, and kept productive beta chains. Rows are unified per CDR3 protein, each entry keeping the most common DNA and genes. Across this sample there are some 920,000 distinct CDR3 sequences, with approximately 33% seen only once. Together, the top ten hold roughly 13% of the sample.

The treatment or condition label here, explained by the study, means: in vitro stimulation with specific CMV peptide epitopes to enrich CMV-specific T cells. The data belong to a study of T cell repertoires in cytomegalovirus infection (dated 2019 in TCRdb). For context, the study as a whole: Recently identified HLA-C-restricted CMV epitopes, whose presentation resists viral immunomodulation, were targeted by peptide stimulations together with well-studied HLA-B-restricted epitopes. Because public TCR beta signatures pointed to carriage of CMV infection together with the matching HLA type, the HLA type of each donor mattered for the analysis.

The research as a whole found: The ex vivo response was dominated by HLA-C-restricted CMV-specific TCR beta clonotypes, and the single most frequent clonotype in two of eight donors was supplied by these HLA-C-restricted clonotypes. In both this cohort and an independent approximately 370-donor cohort, the cumulative frequency of public TCR beta family members distinguished carriers of CMV infection plus the relevant HLA type.

The source material was cultured CD8+ T cells from PBMCs, sampled from culture after CMV antigen stimulation. The chain joins TRBV7-2 to TRBJ1-1; TRBD1 is a possible D gene, resting on 5 matching bases. This TCR derives from a human donor in good health (CMV status not recorded). Some clones in this sample may be carry-over from other donors' samples. The nucleotide sequence is TGTGCCAGCAGCTTAGAGGGTCTGGGACGGACTGAAGCTTTCTTT. This yields the protein CASSLEGLGRTEAFF.